This T cell receptor (beta chain) was retrieved from a study of CD8 T cells in Susac syndrome. Across the study: Patients with Susac syndrome had blood drawn and were at that point therapy-naive, on corticosteroids, or on intravenous immunoglobulin alone. The study, taken as a whole, reports: A relatively small number of individuals underwent TCR sequencing and HLA analysis.

TEMRA cells were enriched by FACS, and CD4+ and CD8+ T cells were negatively isolated. Turning to this clonotype: Its cognate antigen is unknown.

RNA amounts of roughly 0.5 to 1 ug underwent reverse transcription with random hexamers. Coverage of TCR beta CDR3 amplification by immunoSEQ multiplex PCR extended to 54 Vbeta and 13 Jbeta. TCRdb itself ran the immunoSEQ multiplex PCR reads through MiXCR, one entry per CDR3 protein. The top ten clones hold approximately 0.2% of a sample with 100,000 to 150,000 distinct CDR3 sequences, 90% to 95% of them seen once. Trimming pared 8 bases from V and 6 bases from J, leaving 17 bases between. Germline CDR1 reads SEHNR; CDR2 reads FQNEAQ (reference sequence). The CDR3 spans 13 residues. The chain joins TRBV7-9 to TRBJ2-7, with D perhaps TRBD1 (6 bases). The receptor's source is a human donor with Susac syndrome. Material: CD8+ T cells from PBMCs. The DNA for the CDR3 is TGTGCCAGCTCAGGGGATACCTTTAGCGAGCAGTACTTC. This codes for CASSGDTFSEQYF.